What follows are 14 T cell receptor beta chains derived from one specimen sequenced in a study of T-cell memory formation after mild COVID-19. Using its own MiXCR run on the 5' RACE reads, TCRdb lists one record per CDR3 protein. The sample shows hundreds of thousands of distinct CDR3 sequences, less than 9.5% of them seen only once. The sequenced sample consisted of PBMCs or a T cell subset sorted from them (not recorded which). These TCRs come from a man younger than 30 who had mild COVID-19 (a few samples of this study predate the infection). Cell type and time point are not known.

This sequence joins TRBV7-2 and TRBJ1-2, with a tentative D call TRBD1 (6 bases). The CDR3 covers 14 residues. The germline gives CDR1 SGHTA, CDR2 FQGNSA. Trimming took 5 bases from V and 8 from J, leaving 18 bases between them. The CDR3 loop is CASSPRGRLWGYTF. The CDR3 bases are TGTGCCAGCAGCCCCCGGGGGCGGCTATGGGGCTACACCTTC.

This clonotype was seen repeatedly, ten times or more. The chain couples TRBV27 to TRBJ2-1; a weak D match, TRBD2 (6 bases). CDR1 MNHEY and CDR2 SMNVEV come from the germline V gene (reference sequence). The CDR3 covers 13 residues. With 8 bases removed from V and 8 bases from J, the gap between germline ends came to 16 bases. The CDR3 loop reads CASGRTSIDEQFF. For the CDR3, the DNA is TGTGCCAGCGGGAGAACTAGCATCGATGAGCAGTTCTTC.

V and J are TRBV27 and TRBJ1-1; D is unclear. Trimming removed 3 bases from V and 4 bases from J, with 18 bases in between. CDR1 is MNHEY, CDR2 SMNVEV, per germline (reference sequence). CDR3 length: 16 residues. The CDR3 nucleotides are TGTGCCAGCAGTTTTAGCTACCACAGCCGGGGCACTGAAGCTTTCTTT. This translates into CASSFSYHSRGTEAFF.

The chain has TRBV7-2 and TRBJ1-1, with D uncertain. Trimming removed 5 bases from V and 3 bases from J, with 10 bases in between. CDR3 length equals 13 residues. Looked up from germline, CDR1 is SGHTA and CDR2 is FQGNSA. CDR3 in amino acids: CASSPNRYTEAFF. CDR3 nucleotide sequence: TGTGCCAGCAGCCCAAATCGGTACACTGAAGCTTTCTTT.

This clonotype was recorded a few times. The chain couples TRBV6-2 or TRBV6-3 to TRBJ2-5; no reliable D call. Trimming shortened V by 2 bases and J by 3 bases, and 4 bases separated the two germline ends. CDR3 length equals 12 residues. Germline V gives CDR1 MNHEY, CDR2 SVGEGT. The CDR3 is CASSYPEETQYF. Written as DNA, the CDR3 is TGTGCCAGCAGTTACCCCGAAGAGACCCAGTACTTC.

Many counts were recorded for this clonotype. DNA of the CDR3: TGTGCCAGCAGAAGGACTAGCGGGGGGATCGAAGAGACCCAGTACTTC. It yields the protein CASRRTSGGIEETQYF. The chain has TRBV6-1 and TRBJ2-5, with 14 bases fitting TRBD2. CDR3 size: 16 residues. V trimming: 6 bases; J trimming: 3 bases; junction bases outside the gene matches: 6. Germline-derived CDR1 and CDR2 are MNHNS and SASEGT.

This clonotype was found many times. The chain combines TRBV12-3 or TRBV12-4 with TRBJ2-1, with 8 positions matching TRBD1. The trim removed 1 base at V and 8 bases at J, leaving 10 bases unmatched. The CDR3 length is 16 residues. For the CDR3, the DNA is TGTGCCAGCAGTTTAGACGGGACAGGTATTTCCGATGAGCAGTTCTTC. Translation gives CASSLDGTGISDEQFF.

V gene TRBV7-9 combines with J gene TRBJ2-5; 12 positions match TRBD2. Trimming cost V 11 bases and J 5 bases; bases outside gene matches: 3. This CDR3 is built from 12 residues. CDR1 and CDR2 from the germline V gene are SEHNR and FQNEAQ (reference sequence). As DNA, the CDR3 is TGTGCCGACGGGACTAGCGGGGAGACCCAGTACTTC. Translation gives CADGTSGETQYF.

The table lists this clonotype with many counts. This CDR3 reads CASSLTGGETQYF. The CDR3 DNA sequence: TGCGCCAGCAGCCTGACAGGGGGGGAGACCCAGTACTTC. This rearrangement joins TRBV5-1 to TRBJ2-5; 9 nucleotides line up with TRBD1. V gave up 4 bases and J gave up 5 bases; unmatched junction bases: 3. Germline V gene data show CDR1 as SGHRS and CDR2 as YFSETQ. The CDR3 is 13 amino acids.

This clonotype has a handful of counts. This CDR3 is CASSRIGGMDTQYF. CDR3 bases: TGCGCCAGCAGCCGGATTGGGGGGATGGATACGCAGTATTTT. The chain carries TRBV4-1 and TRBJ2-3, with D possibly being TRBD2 (6 bases). Per germline, CDR1 MGHRA and CDR2 YSYEKL. The CDR3 loop spans 14 amino acids. Trimming pared 4 bases from V and 6 bases from J, leaving 14 bases between.

The CDR3 is CSARQTVGVDNTQYF. CDR3 sequence (DNA): TGCAGTGCTAGGCAGACGGTGGGAGTCGACAATACGCAGTATTTT. The chain joins TRBV20-1 to TRBJ2-3; TRBD2 might be the D (5 bases). This CDR3 has 15 residues. Germline V gene sequence: CDR1 DFQATT, CDR2 SNEGSKA (reference sequence). The germline V and J ends were trimmed by 3 bases and 7 bases, with 20 bases remaining between them.

This clonotype has more than one count but fewer than ten. The chain employs TRBV27 and TRBJ2-7; D is uncertain. The germline CDR1 and CDR2 sequences are MNHEY and SMNVEV (reference sequence). V dropped 4 bases and J dropped 5 bases, with 12 bases sitting between them. The CDR3 totals 13 residues. The CDR3 DNA reads as TGTGCCAGCAGTTCCCCGAACGTGCACGAGCAGTACTTC. Protein: CASSSPNVHEQYF.

The chain employs TRBV7-2 and TRBJ1-3; tentatively, D is TRBD1 (6 bases). Between the trimmed V and J ends, which lost 3 bases and 7 bases, there was a span of 10 bases. CDR3 length: 13 amino acids. Germline CDR1 SGHTA, CDR2 FQGNSA. CDR3 loop: CASSFRGANTIYF. For the CDR3, the DNA is TGTGCCAGCAGCTTCAGGGGAGCCAACACCATATATTTT.

A remark on this clonotype: The junction departs from the called germline gene at one end, perhaps through a read error. The chain joins TRBV12-3 or TRBV12-4 to TRBJ2-5, with TRBD2 matching over 11 bases. The CDR3 sequence is 15 residues long. CDR3 DNA: TGTGCCAGCAGTCTAGCGGGGGGTACCCAAGAGACCCAGTACTTC. Residues: CASSLAGGTQETQYF.